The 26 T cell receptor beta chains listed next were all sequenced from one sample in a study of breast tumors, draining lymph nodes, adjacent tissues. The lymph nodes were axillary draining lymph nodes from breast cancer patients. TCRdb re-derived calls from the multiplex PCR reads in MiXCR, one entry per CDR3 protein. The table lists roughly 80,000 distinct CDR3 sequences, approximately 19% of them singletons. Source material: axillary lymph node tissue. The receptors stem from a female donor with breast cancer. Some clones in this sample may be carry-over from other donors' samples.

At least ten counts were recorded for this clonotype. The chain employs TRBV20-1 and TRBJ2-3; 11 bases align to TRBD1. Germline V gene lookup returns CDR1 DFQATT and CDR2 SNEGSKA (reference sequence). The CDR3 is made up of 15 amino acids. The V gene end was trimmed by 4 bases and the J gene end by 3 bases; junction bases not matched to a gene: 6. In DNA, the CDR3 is TGCAGTGCTATCGGACAGGGGGCGGGGACAGATACGCAGTATTTT. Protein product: CSAIGQGAGTDTQYF.

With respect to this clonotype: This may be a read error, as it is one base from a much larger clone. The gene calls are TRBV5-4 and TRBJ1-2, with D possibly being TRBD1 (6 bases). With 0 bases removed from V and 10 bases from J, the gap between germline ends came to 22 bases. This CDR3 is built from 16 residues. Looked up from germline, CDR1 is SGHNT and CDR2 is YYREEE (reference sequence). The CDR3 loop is CASSLAVWQGRYDYTF. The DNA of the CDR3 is TGTGCCAGCAGCTTGGCAGTCTGGCAGGGGCGATACGACTACACCTTC.

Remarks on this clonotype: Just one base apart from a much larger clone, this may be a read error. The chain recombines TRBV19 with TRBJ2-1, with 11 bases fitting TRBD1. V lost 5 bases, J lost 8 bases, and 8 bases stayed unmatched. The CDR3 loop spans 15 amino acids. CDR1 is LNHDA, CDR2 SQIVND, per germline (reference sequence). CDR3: CASSRWDRGSDEQFF. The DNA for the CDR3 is TGTGCCAGTAGTCGCTGGGACAGGGGGTCAGATGAGCAGTTCTTC.

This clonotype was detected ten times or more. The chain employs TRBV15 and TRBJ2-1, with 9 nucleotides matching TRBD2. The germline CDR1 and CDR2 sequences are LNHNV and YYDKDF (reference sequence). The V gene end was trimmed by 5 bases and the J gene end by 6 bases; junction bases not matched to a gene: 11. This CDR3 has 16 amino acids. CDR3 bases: TGTGCCACCAGCGGCAGGGGACTAGCAAGAATCAATGAGCAGTTCTTC. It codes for CATSGRGLARINEQFF.

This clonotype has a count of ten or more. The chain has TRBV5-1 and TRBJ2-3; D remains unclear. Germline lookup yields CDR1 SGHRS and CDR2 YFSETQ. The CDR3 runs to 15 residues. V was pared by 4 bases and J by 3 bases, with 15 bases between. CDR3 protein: CASSRYTEATDTQYF. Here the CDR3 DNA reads TGCGCCAGCAGCCGTTACACCGAGGCTACAGATACGCAGTATTTT. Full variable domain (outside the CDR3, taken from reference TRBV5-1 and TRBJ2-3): KAGVTQTPRYLIKTRGQQVTLSCSPISGHRSVSWYQQTPGQGLQFLFEYFSETQRNKGNFPGRFSGRQFSNSRSEMNVSTLELGDSALYLCASSRYTEATDTQYFGPGTRLTVL.

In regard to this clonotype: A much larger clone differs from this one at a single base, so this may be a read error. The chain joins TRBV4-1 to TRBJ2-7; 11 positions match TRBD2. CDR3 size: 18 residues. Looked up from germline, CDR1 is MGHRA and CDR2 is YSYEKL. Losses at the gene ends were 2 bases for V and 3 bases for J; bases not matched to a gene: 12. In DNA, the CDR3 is TGCGCCAGCAGCCAACTACGGACTAGCGGGCCGGAGGACTACGAGCAGTACTTC. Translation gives CASSQLRTSGPEDYEQYF.

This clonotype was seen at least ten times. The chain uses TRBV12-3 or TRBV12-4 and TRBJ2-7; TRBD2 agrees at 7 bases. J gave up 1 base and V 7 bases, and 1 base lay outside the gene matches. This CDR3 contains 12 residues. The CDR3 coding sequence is TGTGCCAGCAACGGGGGGTCCTACGAGCAGTACTTC. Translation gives CASNGGSYEQYF.

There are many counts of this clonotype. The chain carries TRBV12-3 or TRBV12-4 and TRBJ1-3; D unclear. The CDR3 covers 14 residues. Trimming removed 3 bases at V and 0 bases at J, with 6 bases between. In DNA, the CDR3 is TGTGCCAGCAGTTTCGGGGTCTCTGGAAACACCATATATTTT. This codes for CASSFGVSGNTIYF.

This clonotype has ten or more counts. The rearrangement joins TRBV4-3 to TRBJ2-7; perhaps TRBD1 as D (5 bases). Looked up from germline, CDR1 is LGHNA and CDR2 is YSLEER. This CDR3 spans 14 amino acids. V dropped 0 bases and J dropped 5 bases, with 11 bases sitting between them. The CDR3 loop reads CASSQDPQANEQYF. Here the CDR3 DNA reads TGCGCCAGCAGCCAAGATCCACAGGCCAACGAGCAGTACTTC.

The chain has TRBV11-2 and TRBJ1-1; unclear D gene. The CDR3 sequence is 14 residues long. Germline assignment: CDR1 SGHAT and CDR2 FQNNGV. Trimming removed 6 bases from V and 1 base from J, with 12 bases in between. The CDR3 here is CASRPRTGNTEAFF. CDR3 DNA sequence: TGTGCCAGCAGACCCCGGACGGGGAACACTGAAGCTTTCTTT.

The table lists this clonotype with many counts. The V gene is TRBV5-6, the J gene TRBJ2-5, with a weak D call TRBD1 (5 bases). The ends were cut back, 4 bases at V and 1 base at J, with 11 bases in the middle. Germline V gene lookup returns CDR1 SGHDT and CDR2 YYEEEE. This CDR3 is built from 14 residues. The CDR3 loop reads CASSITGVQETQYF. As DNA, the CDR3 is TGTGCCAGCAGCATCACAGGCGTCCAAGAGACCCAGTACTTC. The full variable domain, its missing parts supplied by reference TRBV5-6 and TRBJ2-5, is DAGVTQSPTHLIKTRGQQVTLRCSPKSGHDTVSWYQQALGQGPQFIFQYYEEEERQRGNFPDRFSGHQFPNYSSELNVNALLLGDSALYLCASSITGVQETQYFGPGTRLLVL.

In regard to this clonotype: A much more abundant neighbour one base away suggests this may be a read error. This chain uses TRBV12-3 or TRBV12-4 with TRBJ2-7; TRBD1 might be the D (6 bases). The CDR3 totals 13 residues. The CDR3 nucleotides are TGTGCCAGCAGTAGTAGGCAGGGGATCGAGCAGTGCTTC. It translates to CASSSRQGIEQCF.

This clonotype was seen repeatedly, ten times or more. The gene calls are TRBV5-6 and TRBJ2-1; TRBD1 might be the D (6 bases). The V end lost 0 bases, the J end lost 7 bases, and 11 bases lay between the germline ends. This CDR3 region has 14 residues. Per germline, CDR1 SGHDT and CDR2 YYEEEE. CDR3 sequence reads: CASSLDTGKNEQFF. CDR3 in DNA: TGTGCCAGCAGCTTGGATACAGGGAAAAATGAGCAGTTCTTC. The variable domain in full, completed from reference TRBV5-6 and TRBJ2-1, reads DAGVTQSPTHLIKTRGQQVTLRCSPKSGHDTVSWYQQALGQGPQFIFQYYEEEERQRGNFPDRFSGHQFPNYSSELNVNALLLGDSALYLCASSLDTGKNEQFFGPGTRLTVL.

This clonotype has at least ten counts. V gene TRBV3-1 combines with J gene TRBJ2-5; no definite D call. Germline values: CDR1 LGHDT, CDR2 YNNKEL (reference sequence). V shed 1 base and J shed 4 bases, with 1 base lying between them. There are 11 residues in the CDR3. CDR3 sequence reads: CASSQVETQYF. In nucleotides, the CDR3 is TGTGCCAGCAGCCAAGTAGAGACCCAGTACTTC.

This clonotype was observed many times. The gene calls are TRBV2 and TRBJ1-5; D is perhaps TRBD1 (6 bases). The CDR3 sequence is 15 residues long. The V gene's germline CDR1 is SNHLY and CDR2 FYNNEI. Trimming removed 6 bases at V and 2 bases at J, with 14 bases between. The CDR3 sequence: CASRSGVSGNQPQHF. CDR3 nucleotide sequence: TGTGCCAGCAGATCAGGGGTTAGTGGCAATCAGCCCCAGCATTTT.

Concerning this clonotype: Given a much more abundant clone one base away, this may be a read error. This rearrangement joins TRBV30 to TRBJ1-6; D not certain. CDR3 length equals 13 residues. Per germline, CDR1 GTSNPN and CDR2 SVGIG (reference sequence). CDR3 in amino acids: CAWAASYSSPLHF. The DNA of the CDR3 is TGTGCCTGGGCGGCCTCCTATAGTTCACCCCTCCACTTT.

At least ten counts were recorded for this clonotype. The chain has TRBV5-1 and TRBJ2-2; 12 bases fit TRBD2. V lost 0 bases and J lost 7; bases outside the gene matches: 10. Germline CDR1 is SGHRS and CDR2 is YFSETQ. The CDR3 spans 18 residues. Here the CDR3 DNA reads TGCGCCAGCAGCTTGGGACTAGCGGGAGAGCCCGGGATCGGGGAGCTGTTTTTT. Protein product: CASSLGLAGEPGIGELFF.

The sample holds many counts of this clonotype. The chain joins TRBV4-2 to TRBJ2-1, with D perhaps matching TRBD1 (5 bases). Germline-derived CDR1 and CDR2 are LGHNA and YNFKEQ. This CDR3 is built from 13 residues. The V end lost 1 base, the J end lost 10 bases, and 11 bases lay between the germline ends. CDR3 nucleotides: TGTGCCAGCAGCCAAGTTCAGGGCGGCGAGCAGTTCTTC. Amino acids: CASSQVQGGEQFF.

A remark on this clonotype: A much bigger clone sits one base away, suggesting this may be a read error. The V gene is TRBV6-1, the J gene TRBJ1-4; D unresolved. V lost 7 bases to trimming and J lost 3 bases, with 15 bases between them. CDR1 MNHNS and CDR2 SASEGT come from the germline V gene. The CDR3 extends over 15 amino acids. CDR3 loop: CASTSQLGANEKLFF. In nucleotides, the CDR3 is TGTGCCAGCACCTCCCAGTTGGGTGCTAATGAAAAACTGTTTTTT.

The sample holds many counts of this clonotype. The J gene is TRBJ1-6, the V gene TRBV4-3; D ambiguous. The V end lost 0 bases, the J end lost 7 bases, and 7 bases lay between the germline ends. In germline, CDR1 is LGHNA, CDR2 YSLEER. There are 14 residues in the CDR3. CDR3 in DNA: TGCGCCAGCAGCCAAGACCCGGGGAATTCACCCCTCCACTTT. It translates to CASSQDPGNSPLHF.

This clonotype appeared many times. CDR3 residues: CASSPGTGPRNEQFF. Here the CDR3 DNA reads TGCGCCAGCAGCCCCGGGACAGGCCCCAGGAATGAGCAGTTCTTC. The chain combines TRBV5-1 with TRBJ2-1; 8 nucleotides match TRBD1. The junction had 10 bases not matched to a gene; V was cut back by 4 bases and J by 7 bases. The germline V gene encodes CDR1 SGHRS and CDR2 YFSETQ. The CDR3 runs to 15 residues.

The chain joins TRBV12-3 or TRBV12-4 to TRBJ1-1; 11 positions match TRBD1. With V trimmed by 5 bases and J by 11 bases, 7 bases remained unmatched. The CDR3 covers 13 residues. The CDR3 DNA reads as TGTGCCAGCAGTATAAGGACAGGGGGCATTGCTTTCTTT. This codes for CASSIRTGGIAFF.

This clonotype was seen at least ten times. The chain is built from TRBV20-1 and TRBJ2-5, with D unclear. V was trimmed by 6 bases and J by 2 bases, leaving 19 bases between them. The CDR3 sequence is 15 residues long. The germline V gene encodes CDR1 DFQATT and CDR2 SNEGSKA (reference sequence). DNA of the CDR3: TGCAGTGCCCGACGCCCGGATAGCAATCAAGAGACCCAGTACTTC. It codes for CSARRPDSNQETQYF.

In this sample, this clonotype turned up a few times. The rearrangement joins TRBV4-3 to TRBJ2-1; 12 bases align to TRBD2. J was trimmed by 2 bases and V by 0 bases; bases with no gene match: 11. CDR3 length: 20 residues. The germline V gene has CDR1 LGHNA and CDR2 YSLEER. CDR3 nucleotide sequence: TGCGCCAGCAGCCAAGATTCTCCGACTAGCGGGAGATCCCCCTACAATGAGCAGTTCTTC. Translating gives CASSQDSPTSGRSPYNEQFF.

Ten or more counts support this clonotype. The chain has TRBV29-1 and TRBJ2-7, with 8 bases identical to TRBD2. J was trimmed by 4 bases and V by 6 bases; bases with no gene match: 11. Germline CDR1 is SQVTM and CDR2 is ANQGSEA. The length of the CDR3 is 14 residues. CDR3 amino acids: CSVAAAGARYEQYF. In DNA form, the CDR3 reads TGCAGCGTGGCCGCAGCGGGAGCTCGGTACGAGCAGTACTTC.

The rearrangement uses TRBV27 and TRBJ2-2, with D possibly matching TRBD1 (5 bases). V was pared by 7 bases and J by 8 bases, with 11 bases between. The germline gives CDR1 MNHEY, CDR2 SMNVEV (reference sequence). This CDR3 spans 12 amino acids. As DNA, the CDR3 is TGTGCCAGCACACACAGGAATGGGGAGCTGTTTTTT. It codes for CASTHRNGELFF.